This T cell receptor (beta chain) derives from a study of blood T cell repertoires in COVID-19. The CDR3 length is 13 residues. Germline CDR1 and CDR2: SGHDT and YYEEEE. V was shortened by 0 bases and J by 6 bases, with 7 bases between the two germline ends. Enrolled through a virtual design, the participants were between about 18 and 89 years of age and came from under 25 US areas. Participants' own reports of clinical history determined their cohort assignment. Profiled with immunoSEQ multiplex PCR; TCRdb holds only in-frame clones, not every one. The sample includes some 380,000 clones, approximately 87% of them seen just once.

The genes are TRBV5-6 and TRBJ2-1; D unclear. The sequence was collected from a man aged 30 to 45 who had recovered from COVID-19. The sample was PBMCs or T cells enriched from blood (not recorded which). For the CDR3, the DNA is TGTGCCAGCAGCTTGGGTACTCTCAATGAGCAGTTCTTC. Translating gives CASSLGTLNEQFF.